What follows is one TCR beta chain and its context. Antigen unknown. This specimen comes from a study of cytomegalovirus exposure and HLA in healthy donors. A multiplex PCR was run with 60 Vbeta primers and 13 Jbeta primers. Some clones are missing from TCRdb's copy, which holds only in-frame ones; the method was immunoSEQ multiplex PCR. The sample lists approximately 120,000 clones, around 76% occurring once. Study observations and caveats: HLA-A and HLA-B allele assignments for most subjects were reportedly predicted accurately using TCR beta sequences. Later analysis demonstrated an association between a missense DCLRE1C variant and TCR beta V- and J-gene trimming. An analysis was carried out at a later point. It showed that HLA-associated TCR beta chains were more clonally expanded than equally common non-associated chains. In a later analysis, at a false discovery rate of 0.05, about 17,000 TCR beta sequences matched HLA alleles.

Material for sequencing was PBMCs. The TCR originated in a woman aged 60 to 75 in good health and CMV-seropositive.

In DNA, the CDR3 is TGTGCCAGCAGCTTACTAAGCGGGTCCACTAATGAGCAGTTCTTC. Its protein product is CASSLLSGSTNEQFF. J is TRBJ2-1 and V is TRBV7-3, with D perhaps TRBD2 (6 bases). The CDR3 is 15 amino acids. In germline, CDR1 is SGHTA, CDR2 FQGTGA. V was cut by 2 bases and J by 7 bases, with 15 bases left in between.